A selection of T cell receptor beta chains follows, all from one sample in a study of T cell changes during pregnancy in multiple sclerosis. Clones were sequenced by immunoSEQ multiplex PCR, and TCRdb holds only the in-frame ones, with some missing. Here the sample spans fewer than 35,000 clones, 90% being singletons. Material: CD4+ T cells from peripheral blood mononuclear cells, obtained in the third trimester of pregnancy. The receptor source for this set is a female donor in good health, enrolled as a control in a pregnancy study. Both conserved end residues are part of each CDR3. A D gene is named only where the DNA matches it firmly. The size entry is marked missing in some rows and otherwise reads once, few, many or a size class.

>TRBJ1-2|TRBV5-4|TRBD1|few|13
CASSFRDSWGYTF
TGTGCCAGCAGCTTCCGGGACAGTTGGGGCTACACCTTC
>TRBJ2-5|TRBV6-1|TRBD2|.|15
CASSRGAGGRETQYF
TGTGCCAGCTCCCGCGGGGCGGGGGGGCGGGAGACCCAGTACTTC
>TRBJ1-1|TRBV11-2|.|.|15
CASSSTRHGNTEAFF
TGTGCCAGCAGCTCCACGCGGCACGGAAACACTGAAGCTTTCTTT
>TRBJ2-1|TRBV5-1|TRBD2|.|16
CASSAQTSGSGNEQFF
TGCGCCAGCAGCGCACAGACTAGCGGGAGCGGAAATGAGCAGTTCTTC
>TRBJ2-3|TRBV6-5|.|.|14
CATTGASPPDTQYF
TGTGCCACAACTGGGGCTAGTCCTCCAGATACGCAGTATTTT
>TRBJ1-2|TRBV5-1|TRBD1|.|13
CASSPDRDHGYTF
TGCGCCAGCAGCCCCGACAGGGACCATGGCTACACCTTC
>TRBJ1-2|TRBV7-2|.|.|15
CASSFGEGKNYGYTF
TGTGCCAGCAGCTTTGGGGAGGGGAAAAACTATGGCTACACCTTC
>TRBJ1-5|TRBV19|.|.|14
CASVRRAGNQPQHF
TGTGCCAGTGTTCGCAGGGCCGGAAATCAGCCCCAGCATTTT
>TRBJ1-3|TRBV5-1|.|.|14
CASSRPGARNTIYF
TGCGCCAGCAGCCGCCCAGGGGCGAGAAACACCATATATTTT
>TRBJ2-7|TRBV5-6|TRBD2|.|15
CASSIGLAGPYEQYF
TGTGCCAGCAGCATTGGACTAGCGGGACCCTACGAGCAGTACTTC
>TRBJ2-5|TRBV5-6|TRBD2|.|15
CASSFGLAGQETQYF
TGTGCCAGCAGCTTCGGACTAGCGGGACAAGAGACCCAGTACTTC
>TRBJ2-7|TRBV27|TRBD2|.|11
CASSEAGKLYF
TGTGCCAGCAGTGAAGCGGGGAAGCTTTACTTC
>TRBJ2-7|TRBV7-6|TRBD2|.|17
CASSLGAKRDVSYEQYF
TGTGCCAGCAGCTTAGGCGCAAAGCGGGATGTCTCCTACGAGCAGTACTTC
>TRBJ2-6|TRBV9|TRBD1|.|18
CASSAQQGSGSGANVLTF
TGTGCCAGCAGCGCCCAACAGGGGTCGGGCTCTGGGGCCAACGTCCTGACTTTC
>TRBJ2-6|TRBV7-8|.|.|14
CASSRHSGANVLTF
TGTGCCAGCAGCCGACACTCTGGGGCCAACGTCCTGACTTTC
>TRBJ1-2|TRBV27|.|.|14
CASKKRSQNYGYTF
TGTGCCAGCAAAAAGAGGAGTCAGAACTATGGCTACACCTTC
>TRBJ2-6|TRBV18|.|.|15
CASSPGHAGANVLTF
TGTGCCAGCTCACCCGGACACGCTGGGGCCAACGTCCTGACTTTC
>TRBJ2-3|TRBV18|.|.|16
CASSNTLADLTDTQYF
TGTGCCAGCTCCAATACCTTAGCGGATCTCACAGATACGCAGTATTTT
>TRBJ1-2|TRBV19|TRBD1|.|15
CASSIRDSRGYGYTF
TGTGCCAGTAGTATTAGGGACAGTAGGGGCTATGGCTACACCTTC
>TRBJ1-4|TRBV29-1|TRBD1|few|15
CSALITDRGSEKLFF
TGCAGCGCACTTATAACGGACAGGGGAAGCGAAAAACTGTTTTTT
>TRBJ1-1|TRBV5-1|TRBD1|.|12
CASSPGGYEAFF
TGCGCCAGCAGCCCAGGGGGCTATGAAGCTTTCTTT
>TRBJ1-4|TRBV2|.|.|15
CATIRDIATNEKLFF
TGTGCCACGATTCGGGACATCGCAACTAATGAAAAACTGTTTTTT
>TRBJ2-7|TRBV5-4|TRBD2|once|14
CASSSGGGTYEQYF
TGTGCCAGCAGCTCCGGCGGGGGAACCTACGAGCAGTACTTC
>TRBJ1-1|TRBV27|TRBD1|.|15
CASSLLGQPNTEAFF
TGTGCCAGCAGTTTATTGGGACAGCCTAACACTGAAGCTTTCTTT
>TRBJ2-2|TRBV30|TRBD1|.|14
CAWDRDRFTGELFF
TGTGCCTGGGACCGGGACAGATTCACCGGGGAGCTGTTTTTT
>TRBJ1-2|TRBV28|.|.|13
CASSRAVDYGYTF
TGTGCCAGCAGCAGGGCGGTGGACTATGGCTACACCTTC
>TRBJ2-7|TRBV7-2|TRBD1|few|16
CASSFLPGTGGYEQYF
TGTGCCAGCAGCTTCCTACCCGGGACAGGGGGGTACGAGCAGTACTTC
>TRBJ1-1|TRBV30|.|.|15
CAWSVQLRGNTEAFF
TGTGCCTGGAGTGTACAGCTAAGGGGGAACACTGAAGCTTTCTTT
>TRBJ2-7|TRBV6-6|TRBD2|.|15
CASGASIREAYEQYF
TGTGCCAGCGGGGCGTCTATTCGGGAGGCGTACGAGCAGTACTTC
>TRBJ2-1|TRBV10-3|.|few|13
CAISAGTSNEQFF
TGTGCCATCTCGGCGGGCACGAGCAATGAGCAGTTCTTC
>TRBJ2-1|TRBV4-3|.|.|15
CASSQEGRGWNEQFF
TGCGCCAGCAGCCAAGAGGGGAGGGGGTGGAATGAGCAGTTCTTC
>TRBJ2-6|TRBV15|.|.|12
CATQSGANVLTF
TGCGCCACACAATCTGGGGCCAACGTCCTGACTTTC